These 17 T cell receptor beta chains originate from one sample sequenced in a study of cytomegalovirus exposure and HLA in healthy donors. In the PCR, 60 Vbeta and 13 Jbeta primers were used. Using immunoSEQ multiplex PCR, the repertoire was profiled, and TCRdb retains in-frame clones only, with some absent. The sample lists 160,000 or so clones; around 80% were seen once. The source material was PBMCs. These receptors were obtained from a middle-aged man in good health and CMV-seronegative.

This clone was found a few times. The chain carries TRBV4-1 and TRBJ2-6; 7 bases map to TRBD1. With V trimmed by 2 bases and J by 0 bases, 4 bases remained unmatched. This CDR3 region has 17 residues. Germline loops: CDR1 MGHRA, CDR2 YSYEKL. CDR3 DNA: TGCGCCAGCAGCCAATTAACAGGGGACTCTGGGGCCAACGTCCTGACTTTC. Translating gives CASSQLTGDSGANVLTF.

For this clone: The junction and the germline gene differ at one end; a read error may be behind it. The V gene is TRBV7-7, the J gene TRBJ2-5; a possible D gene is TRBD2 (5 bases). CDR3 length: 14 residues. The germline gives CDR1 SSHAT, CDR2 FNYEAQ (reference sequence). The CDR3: CASSLASFQETQYF. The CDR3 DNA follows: TGTGCTAGCAGCTTAGCGAGTTTCCAAGAGACCCAGTACTTC.

CDR3 region: CAWSNRLRQGAAGYTF. The CDR3 DNA is TGTGCCTGGAGTAACCGTCTCCGACAGGGGGCGGCCGGCTACACCTTC. The V call is TRBV30, the J call TRBJ1-2; 10 bases map to TRBD1. V was pared by 2 bases and J by 8 bases, with 14 bases of the junction left unmatched. The CDR3 contains 16 residues. Germline values: CDR1 GTSNPN, CDR2 SVGIG (reference sequence).

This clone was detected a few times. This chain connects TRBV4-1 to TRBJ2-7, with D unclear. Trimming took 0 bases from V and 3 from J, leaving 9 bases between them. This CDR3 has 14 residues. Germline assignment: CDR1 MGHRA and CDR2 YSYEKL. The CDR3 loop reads CASSQDSYGYEQYF. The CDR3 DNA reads TGCGCCAGCAGCCAAGATTCATACGGCTACGAGCAGTACTTC.

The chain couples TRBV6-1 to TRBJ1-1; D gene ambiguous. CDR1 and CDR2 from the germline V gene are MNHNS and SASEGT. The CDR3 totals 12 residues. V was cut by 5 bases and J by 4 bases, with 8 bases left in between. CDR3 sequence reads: CASSTSGTEAFF. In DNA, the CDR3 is TGTGCCAGCAGTACCTCCGGCACTGAAGCTTTCTTT.

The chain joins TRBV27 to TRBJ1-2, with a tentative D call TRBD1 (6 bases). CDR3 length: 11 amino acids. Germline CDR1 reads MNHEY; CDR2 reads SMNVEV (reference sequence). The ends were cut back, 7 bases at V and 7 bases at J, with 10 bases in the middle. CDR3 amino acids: CASKGGIGYTF. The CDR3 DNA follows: TGTGCCAGCAAAGGGGGAATTGGCTACACCTTC.

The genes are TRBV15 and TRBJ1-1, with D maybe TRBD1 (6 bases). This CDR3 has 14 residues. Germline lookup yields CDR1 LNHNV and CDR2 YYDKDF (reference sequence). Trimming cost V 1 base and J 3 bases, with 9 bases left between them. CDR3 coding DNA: TGTGCCACCAGCAGAGCGGACAGCCACACTGAAGCTTTCTTT. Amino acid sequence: CATSRADSHTEAFF.

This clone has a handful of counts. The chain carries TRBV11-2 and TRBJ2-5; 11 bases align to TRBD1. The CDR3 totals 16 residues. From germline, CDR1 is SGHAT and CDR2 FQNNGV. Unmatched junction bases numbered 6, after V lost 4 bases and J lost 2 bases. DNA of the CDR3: TGTGCCAGCAGCTCCGGGACAGGGGGGTGGCAAGAGACCCAGTACTTC. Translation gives CASSSGTGGWQETQYF.

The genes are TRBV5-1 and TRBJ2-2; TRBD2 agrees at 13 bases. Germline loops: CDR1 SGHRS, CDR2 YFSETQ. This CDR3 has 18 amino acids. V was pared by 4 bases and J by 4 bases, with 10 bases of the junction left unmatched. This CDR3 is CASSRGLAGPRGTGELFF. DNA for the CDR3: TGCGCCAGCAGCCGGGGACTAGCGGGGCCCCGGGGCACCGGGGAGCTGTTTTTT.

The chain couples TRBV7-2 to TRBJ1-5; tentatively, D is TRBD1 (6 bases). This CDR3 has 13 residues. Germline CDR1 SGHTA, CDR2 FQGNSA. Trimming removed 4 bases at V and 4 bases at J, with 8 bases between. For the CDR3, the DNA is TGTGCCAGCAGCTCCCAGGGGAATCAGCCCCAGCATTTT. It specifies CASSSQGNQPQHF.

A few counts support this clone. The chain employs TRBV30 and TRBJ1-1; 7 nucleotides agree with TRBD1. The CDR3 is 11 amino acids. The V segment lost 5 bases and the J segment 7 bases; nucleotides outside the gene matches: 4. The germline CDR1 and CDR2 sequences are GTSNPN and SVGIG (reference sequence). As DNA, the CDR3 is TGTGCCTGGGAGGGGGCCGGTGAAGCTTTCTTT. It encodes CAWEGAGEAFF. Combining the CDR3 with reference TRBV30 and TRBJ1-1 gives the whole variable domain SQTIHQWPATLVQPVGSPLSLECTVEGTSNPNLYWYRQAAGRGLQLLFYSVGIGQISSEVPQNLSASRPQDRQFILSSKKLLLSDSGFYLCAWEGAGEAFFGQGTRLTVV.

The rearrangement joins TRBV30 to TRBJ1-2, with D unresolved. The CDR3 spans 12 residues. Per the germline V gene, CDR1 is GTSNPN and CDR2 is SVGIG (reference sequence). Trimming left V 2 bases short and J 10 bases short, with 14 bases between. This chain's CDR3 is CAWSTGGSFYTF. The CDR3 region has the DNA TGTGCCTGGAGTACCGGAGGGAGTTTCTACACCTTC.

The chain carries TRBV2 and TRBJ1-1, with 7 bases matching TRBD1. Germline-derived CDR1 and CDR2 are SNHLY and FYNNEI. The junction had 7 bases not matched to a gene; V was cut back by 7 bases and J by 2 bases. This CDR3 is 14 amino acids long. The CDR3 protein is CASIIGQVNTEAFF. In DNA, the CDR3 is TGTGCCAGCATTATCGGACAGGTAAACACTGAAGCTTTCTTT.

As DNA, the CDR3 is TGCGCCAGCAGTCTGGGGGGGGTGACAGATACGCAGTATTTT. It yields the protein CASSLGGVTDTQYF. This rearrangement joins TRBV5-1 to TRBJ2-3; TRBD2 agrees at 7 bases. The CDR3 contains 14 residues. The ends lost 5 bases at V and 3 bases at J; junction bases unmatched: 6. Germline V CDR1 and CDR2: SGHRS, YFSETQ.

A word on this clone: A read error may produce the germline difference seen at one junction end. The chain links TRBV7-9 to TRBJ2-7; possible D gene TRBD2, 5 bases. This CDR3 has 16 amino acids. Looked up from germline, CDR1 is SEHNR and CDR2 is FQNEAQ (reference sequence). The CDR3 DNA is TGTTCCAGCAGCTCTTCCCTTTTTCGGGACTCCTACGAGCAGTACTTC. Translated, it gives CSSSSSLFRDSYEQYF.

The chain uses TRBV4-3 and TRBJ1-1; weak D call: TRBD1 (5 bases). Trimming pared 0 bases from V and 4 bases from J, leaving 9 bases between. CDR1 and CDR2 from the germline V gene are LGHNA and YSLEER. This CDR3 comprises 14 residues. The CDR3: CASSQDRGGTEAFF. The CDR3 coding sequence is TGCGCCAGCAGCCAAGATCGGGGGGGCACTGAAGCTTTCTTT.

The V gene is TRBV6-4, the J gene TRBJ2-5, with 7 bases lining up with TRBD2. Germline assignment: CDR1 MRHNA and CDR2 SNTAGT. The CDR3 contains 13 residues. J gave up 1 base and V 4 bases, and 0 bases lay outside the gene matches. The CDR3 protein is CASSASGQETQYF. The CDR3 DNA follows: TGTGCCAGCAGTGCTAGCGGCCAAGAGACCCAGTACTTC.